One and the same sample provided the 5 T cell receptor delta chains below, sequenced in a study of gamma delta lymphoproliferative disorders and STAT genes. TCRdb called clones from the multiplex PCR reads again using CATT. The sample shows 1,200 or so delta-chain clones, roughly 1.6% of them seen only once. PBMCs from patients and controls supplied the genomic DNA for sequencing. The sample comprised blood. Source of these receptors: a human donor in good health.

This clone occurred a few times. This likely traces to a read error, being one base from a far larger clone. Other DNA sequences from this sample encode an identical CDR3 as well. Here the CDR3 reads CACDPLATGGYNLPTDKLIF. The CDR3 region has the DNA TGCGCCTGTGACCCGCTTGCAACTGGGGGATACAATCTCCCGACCGATAAACTCATCTTT. The chain is built from TRDV2 and TRDJ1; 12 bases fit TRDD3. The CDR3 totals 20 residues. CDR1 and CDR2 (germline): GEAIGNYY, EKD.

Regarding this clone: Only one base separates this from a far larger clonotype, so it likely reflects a read error. The same CDR3 can be traced to other DNA sequences in this sample. The rearrangement joins TRDV1 to TRDJ3; TRDD3 matches 11 bases. The length of the CDR3 is 25 residues. Germline V gene sequence: CDR1 TSWWSYY, CDR2 QGS. The CDR3 here is CALGQTEFPTPSTGGYSWDTRQMFF. The CDR3 coding sequence is TGTGCCCTTGGGCAAACCGAATTTCCTACCCCAAGTACTGGGGGATACTCCTGGGACACCCGACAGATGTTTTTC.

Regarding this clone: Translating this DNA gives a protein that differs at residue 4 from the TCRdb one, which belongs to a much larger clone; a read error is likely, and the protein shown is this translation. The V call is TRDV2, the J call TRDJ1; 10 bases are shared with TRDD3. Per the germline V gene, CDR1 is GEAIGNYY and CDR2 is EKD. The CDR3 totals 15 residues. Germline trimming cut 5 bases from V and 0 bases from J; bases unmatched to any gene: 5. The CDR3 loop reads CACGALGDNTDKLIF. The CDR3 bases are TGTGCCTGTGGAGCCCTGGGGGATAACACCGATAAACTCATCTTT.

Comment on this clone: TCRdb attributes to this sequence the protein of a much larger clone, which differs from the DNA translation at residue 3; a read error is likely, and the protein displayed is translated from the DNA. The J gene is TRDJ1, the V gene TRDV2, with unresolved D. From germline, CDR1 is GEAIGNYY and CDR2 EKD. The CDR3 has 19 amino acids. The CDR3 bases are TGTGCCCGTGACCCTCTCTACACCTTGGGTTCTAAGTACACCGATAAACTCATCTTT. Amino acids: CARDPLYTLGSKYTDKLIF.

This clone was counted a few times. The protein that TCRdb holds for this DNA derives from a much larger clone and differs from the translated DNA at residue 22, which likely indicates a read error; the protein shown here is translated from the DNA. The V call is TRDV3, the J call TRDJ1; 12 nucleotides agree with TRDD3. The CDR3 has 24 amino acids. Per germline, CDR1 TVYSNPD and CDR2 GDNSRS (reference sequence). CDR3 region: CAFCGGNFPSFPYWGIPYTDKFIF. CDR3 coding DNA: TGTGCCTTTTGTGGTGGGAACTTCCCCAGTTTTCCCTACTGGGGGATACCGTACACCGATAAATTCATCTTT.